This TCR beta chain was sequenced in a study of CD8 T cells in ankylosing spondylitis. As the method for making TCR beta libraries, quantitative 5'-RACE with molecular barcodes was used. From the 5' RACE reads, TCRdb called clonotypes with MiXCR, one entry per CDR3 protein. This sample has more than 600,000 distinct CDR3 sequences, with around 19% found just once. This clonotype was observed a handful of times. Its antigen is currently unknown. Findings and caveats of the study: Seven to nine highly homologous variants made up a TCR beta motif, and this motif appeared characteristic of ankylosing spondylitis blood. Clones linked to disease were reported to show significant enrichment in matched ankylosing spondylitis synovial fluid.

The clonotype was recovered from a male donor with ankylosing spondylitis. The sequenced sample consisted of blood, either unsorted or a sorted T cell fraction (not recorded which).

The CDR3 DNA reads TGCAGTGCTAGAGATTCTCTGGGCCTCAATAATTCACCCCTCCACTTT. Its protein product is CSARDSLGLNNSPLHF. The chain joins TRBV20-1 to TRBJ1-6; D is uncertain. CDR3 length: 16 amino acids. The V end was cut by 0 bases, the J end by 5 bases, with 14 bases between. CDR1 is DFQATT and CDR2 is SNEGSKA in the germline V gene (reference sequence).